The present T cell receptor beta chain was sequenced within a study of T cells expressing NK-cell markers. Each CDR3 protein gets one entry in TCRdb, which reprocessed the 5' RACE reads and gives no DNA. This sample's clone table lists roughly 160,000 distinct CDR3 sequences. The CDR3 extends over 16 amino acids. Germline loops: CDR1 MNHEY, CDR2 SVGAGI. Sequencing was carried out using blood T cells: a sorted CD56 or NKG2C T cell subset, CD4+ or CD8+ T cells, or bulk PBMC T cells (not recorded which). The sequence was obtained from a woman aged 18 to 69 in good health. This rearrangement joins TRBV6-5 to TRBJ2-3; TCRdb gives TRBD2 as the D gene, but with no DNA this cannot be confirmed. The CDR3 here is CASSSFLAGGPDTQYF.